This record concerns one T cell receptor beta chain sequence. The antigen remains undetermined. These data originate in a study of cytomegalovirus exposure and HLA in healthy donors. Study-level points and caveats: The classifier reportedly diagnosed cytomegalovirus status with high specificity and sensitivity.

Generated by immunoSEQ multiplex PCR, the TCRdb table keeps only in-frame clones and is missing some. The sample records about 200,000 clones, roughly 82% being singletons. Germline CDR1 reads PRHDT; CDR2 reads FYEKMQ (reference sequence). The CDR3 totals 15 residues. The J segment lost 0 bases and the V segment lost 2 bases, leaving 2 bases of the junction unmatched. Sequencing was done on a sample of PBMCs. J is TRBJ1-1 and V is TRBV13; 8 bases map to TRBD1. The clonotype comes from a woman in her thirties in good health and CMV-seropositive. The CDR3 nucleotides are TGTGCCAGCAGCTTACGACAGGGGATGAACACTGAAGCTTTCTTT. This encodes CASSLRQGMNTEAFF.